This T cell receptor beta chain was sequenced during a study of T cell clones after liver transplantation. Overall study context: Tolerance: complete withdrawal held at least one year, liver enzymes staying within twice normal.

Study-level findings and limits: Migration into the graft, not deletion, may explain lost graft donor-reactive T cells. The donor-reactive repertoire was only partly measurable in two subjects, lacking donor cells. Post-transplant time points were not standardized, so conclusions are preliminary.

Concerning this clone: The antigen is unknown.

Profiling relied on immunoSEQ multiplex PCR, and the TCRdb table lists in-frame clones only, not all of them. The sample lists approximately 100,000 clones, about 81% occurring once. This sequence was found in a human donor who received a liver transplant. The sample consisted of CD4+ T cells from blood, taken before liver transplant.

In DNA form, the CDR3 reads TGTGCCACCAGCTTACTACGGGGAGACTCCTACGAGCAGTACTTC. Its protein is CATSLLRGDSYEQYF. The rearrangement links TRBV15 to TRBJ2-7; perhaps TRBD2 as D (5 bases). The CDR3 runs 15 residues. Trimming shortened V by 5 bases and J by 0 bases, and 14 bases separated the two germline ends. Germline CDR1 LNHNV, CDR2 YYDKDF (reference sequence).